This passage covers 19 T cell receptor beta chains from one sample sequenced in a study of early T cells in non-severe SARS-CoV-2 infection. MiXCR, run by TCRdb on the 5' RACE reads, gives a single entry per CDR3 protein. The table has 30,000 to 40,000 distinct CDR3 sequences, around 4.1% seen once. Sequencing was carried out using whole blood. These receptors originate from an adult who was a healthcare worker with PCR-confirmed SARS-CoV-2 infection or an uninfected control (not recorded which).

Many counts were recorded for this clonotype. J is TRBJ2-3 and V is TRBV6-4; D is tentatively TRBD1 or TRBD2 (5 bases each). The CDR3 totals 16 residues. CDR1 and CDR2 (germline): MRHNA, SNTAGT. Trimming shortened V by 4 bases and J by 1 base, and 15 bases separated the two germline ends. The DNA of the CDR3 is TGTGCCAGCAGTGGCTCATGGGGGTCCCGCACAGATACGCAGTATTTT. Amino acids: CASSGSWGSRTDTQYF.

There are many counts of this clonotype. V usage is TRBV9 and J usage is TRBJ2-7, with 8 bases that match TRBD1. The V gene end was trimmed by 0 bases and the J gene end by 5 bases; junction bases not matched to a gene: 4. Germline CDR1 and CDR2: SGDLS and YYNGEE. The CDR3 is made up of 14 amino acids. Written as DNA, the CDR3 is TGTGCCAGCAGCGTAGGACAGGGGTGGAACGAGCAGTACTTC. It yields the protein CASSVGQGWNEQYF. The variable domain in full, completed from reference TRBV9 and TRBJ2-7, reads DSGVTQTPKHLITATGQRVTLRCSPRSGDLSVYWYQQSLDQGLQFLIQYYNGEERAKGNILERFSAQQFPDLHSELNLSSLELGDSALYFCASSVGQGWNEQYFGPGTRLTVT.

This clonotype was counted many times. This chain links TRBV11-3 with TRBJ2-5; TRBD2 agrees at 8 bases. V lost 2 bases and J lost 5; bases outside the gene matches: 10. The CDR3 sequence is 16 residues long. Per germline, CDR1 SGHNT and CDR2 YENEEA. CDR3 sequence (DNA): TGTGCCAGCAGCTTAACCGGGACTAGGACCATGGAGACCCAGTACTTC. It yields the protein CASSLTGTRTMETQYF.

This clonotype was observed many times. V usage is TRBV7-8 and J usage is TRBJ2-1; possible D gene TRBD2, 5 bases. The CDR3 runs 16 residues. The V and J ends lost 2 bases and 4 bases respectively, with 15 bases between them. From germline, CDR1 is SGHVS and CDR2 FQNEAQ. The CDR3 region has the DNA TGTGCCAGCAGCTTACTCCAGCGGTCACCTTACAATGAGCAGTTCTTC. Translated: CASSLLQRSPYNEQFF.

This clonotype was recorded many times. The gene calls are TRBV10-3 and TRBJ2-1; 13 nucleotides align to TRBD2. Per germline, CDR1 ENHRY and CDR2 SYGVKD. The CDR3 extends over 18 amino acids. V trimming: 1 base; J trimming: 2 bases; junction bases outside the gene matches: 5. The CDR3 DNA follows: TGTGCCATCAGTGAGTTATTGGGGACTAGCGGGACCTACAATGAGCAGTTCTTC. Translating gives CAISELLGTSGTYNEQFF.

This clonotype has a count of ten or more. The chain joins TRBV20-1 to TRBJ1-2; the match to TRBD1 covers 8 bases. Germline-derived CDR1 and CDR2 are DFQATT and SNEGSKA (reference sequence). With V trimmed by 5 bases and J by 4 bases, 9 bases remained unmatched. The CDR3 totals 14 residues. CDR3: CSAAGTGFAYGYTF. CDR3 bases: TGCAGTGCTGCCGGGACAGGCTTTGCCTATGGCTACACCTTC.

This clonotype was counted at least ten times. The rearrangement joins TRBV5-5 to TRBJ2-3, with a possible D match to TRBD2 (6 bases). The CDR3 spans 12 residues. CDR1 and CDR2 (germline): SGHKS, YYEKEE (reference sequence). V was trimmed by 3 bases and J by 6 bases, leaving 8 bases between them. The CDR3 is CASSSGGDTQYF. CDR3 DNA sequence: TGTGCCAGCAGCTCTGGGGGGGATACGCAGTATTTT.

This clonotype was seen ten or more times. The CDR3 is CASSHQSGTSGKSISYEQYF. The CDR3 DNA is TGTGCCAGCAGCCATCAGTCCGGGACTAGCGGGAAATCGATCTCCTACGAGCAGTACTTC. The chain is built from TRBV3-1 and TRBJ2-7, with 13 bases lining up with TRBD2. There are 20 residues in the CDR3. Germline CDR1 reads LGHDT; CDR2 reads YNNKEL (reference sequence). V shed 3 bases and J 0 bases; nucleotides not matched to a gene: 14.

This clonotype was observed many times. This chain links TRBV5-1 with TRBJ1-1; D may be TRBD1 (6 bases). The germline V gene has CDR1 SGHRS and CDR2 YFSETQ. Between the trimmed V and J ends, which lost 3 bases and 7 bases, there was a span of 19 bases. The length of the CDR3 is 15 residues. The CDR3 protein is CASSSDTGFYGEAFF. In DNA, the CDR3 is TGCGCCAGCAGCTCAGATACAGGGTTTTATGGTGAAGCTTTCTTT.

This clonotype was seen many times. The chain carries TRBV12-3 or TRBV12-4 and TRBJ2-2, with D perhaps TRBD1 or TRBD2 (6 bases each). V was cut by 5 bases and J by 6 bases, with 13 bases left in between. CDR3 length: 14 residues. The CDR3 sequence: CASSVGGGPGELFF. The CDR3 nucleotides read TGTGCCAGCAGTGTGGGGGGCGGCCCCGGGGAGCTGTTTTTT.

This clonotype occurred many times. The chain joins TRBV5-1 to TRBJ2-7, with 8 bases lining up with TRBD1. The length of the CDR3 is 14 residues. Germline V gene data show CDR1 as SGHRS and CDR2 as YFSETQ. The ends lost 2 bases at V and 6 bases at J; junction bases unmatched: 7. DNA of the CDR3: TGCGCCAGCAGCTTCGACAGGGGAAAAGGCGAGCAGTACTTC. Encoded protein: CASSFDRGKGEQYF.

The table lists this clonotype with many counts. The chain is built from TRBV5-6 and TRBJ1-1; D is ambiguous. CDR1 is SGHDT and CDR2 is YYEEEE in the germline V gene. V dropped 6 bases and J dropped 3 bases, with 18 bases sitting between them. This CDR3 is built from 15 residues. The CDR3 sequence is CASTTVQTGDTEAFF. As DNA, the CDR3 is TGTGCCAGCACCACCGTTCAGACCGGAGACACTGAAGCTTTCTTT.

The table lists this clonotype with many counts. The rearrangement links TRBV27 to TRBJ1-1; D is perhaps TRBD1 (5 bases). Germline CDR1 is MNHEY and CDR2 is SMNVEV (reference sequence). The CDR3 totals 13 residues. Between the trimmed V and J ends, which lost 6 bases and 4 bases, there was a span of 12 bases. As DNA, the CDR3 is TGTGCCAGCAGCGACAGACCTGGCACTGAAGCTTTCTTT. This translates into CASSDRPGTEAFF.

The table lists this clonotype with many counts. V usage is TRBV5-1 and J usage is TRBJ2-5; unclear D gene. Germline CDR1 SGHRS, CDR2 YFSETQ. The CDR3 length is 15 residues. The V and J ends lost 4 bases and 3 bases respectively, with 16 bases between them. The CDR3 loop is CASSPVITAKETQYF. The CDR3 DNA is TGCGCCAGCAGCCCGGTTATCACAGCGAAAGAGACCCAGTACTTC. Full variable domain (outside the CDR3, taken from reference TRBV5-1 and TRBJ2-5): KAGVTQTPRYLIKTRGQQVTLSCSPISGHRSVSWYQQTPGQGLQFLFEYFSETQRNKGNFPGRFSGRQFSNSRSEMNVSTLELGDSALYLCASSPVITAKETQYFGPGTRLLVL.

V is TRBV11-2 and J is TRBJ2-5; D remains ambiguous. Trimming took off 5 bases at V and 9 bases at J, with 10 bases between the two ends. The germline gives CDR1 SGHAT, CDR2 FQNNGV. The CDR3 has 11 residues. This CDR3 is CASSPGRAQYF. CDR3 nucleotide sequence: TGTGCCAGCAGCCCCGGCCGGGCCCAGTACTTC. Based on the CDR3 plus reference TRBV11-2 and TRBJ2-5, the full variable domain is EAGVAQSPRYKIIEKRQSVAFWCNPISGHATLYWYQQILGQGPKLLIQFQNNGVVDDSQLPKDRFSAERLKGVDSTLKIQPAKLEDSAVYLCASSPGRAQYFGPGTRLLVL.

This clonotype appeared many times. This chain uses TRBV10-3 with TRBJ2-7, with a possible D match to TRBD1 (6 bases). This CDR3 comprises 16 residues. CDR1 is ENHRY, CDR2 SYGVKD, per germline. Trimming pared 3 bases from V and 1 base from J, leaving 16 bases between. CDR3 DNA: TGTGCCATCAGTGACTCCGGACAGCGTAGATCCTACGAGCAGTACTTC. It is translated as CAISDSGQRRSYEQYF.

This clonotype was picked up many times. The rearrangement uses TRBV19 and TRBJ2-1; possible D gene TRBD1, 6 bases. The CDR3 has 14 residues. The germline V and J ends were trimmed by 7 bases and 2 bases, with 12 bases remaining between them. Germline assignment: CDR1 LNHDA and CDR2 SQIVND (reference sequence). The DNA for the CDR3 is TGTGCCAGTAAACCGGGACACACCTACAATGAGCAGTTCTTC. This gives the protein CASKPGHTYNEQFF.

This clonotype was observed at least ten times. One junction end does not reproduce the germline sequence, and a read error may be involved. V and J are TRBV5-1 and TRBJ1-1; D gene uncertain. The CDR3 is 13 residues long. Germline V gene sequence: CDR1 SGHRS, CDR2 YFSETQ. The CDR3 reads CASSLAGWAEALF. The CDR3 nucleotides are TGCGCCAGCAGCTTGGCCGGGTGGGCTGAAGCTCTCTTT.

This clonotype showed up many times. The V gene is TRBV12-3 or TRBV12-4, the J gene TRBJ2-7; 14 nucleotides align to TRBD2. Trimming took 4 bases from V and 7 from J; bases not matched to a gene: 6. The CDR3 has 15 residues. CDR3 region: CASSSGTSGRREQYF. The CDR3 DNA reads TGTGCCAGCAGTTCTGGGACTAGCGGGAGAAGGGAGCAGTACTTC.